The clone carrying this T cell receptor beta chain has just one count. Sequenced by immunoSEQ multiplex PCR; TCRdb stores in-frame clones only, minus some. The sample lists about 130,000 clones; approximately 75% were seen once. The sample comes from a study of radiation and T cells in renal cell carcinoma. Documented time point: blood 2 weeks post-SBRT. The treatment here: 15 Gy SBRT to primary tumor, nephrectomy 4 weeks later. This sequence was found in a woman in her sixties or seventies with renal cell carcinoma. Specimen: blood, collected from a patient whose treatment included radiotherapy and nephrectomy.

In DNA, the CDR3 is TGTGCCAGCAGTCCTCAGACAGGGATCCAAGAGACCCAGTACTTC. Translation gives CASSPQTGIQETQYF. V and J are TRBV2 and TRBJ2-5; 7 positions match TRBD1. The trim removed 5 bases at V and 1 base at J, leaving 7 bases unmatched. This CDR3 has 15 amino acids. Germline CDR1 reads SNHLY; CDR2 reads FYNNEI.